This TCR beta chain came from a study of blood T cell repertoires in COVID-19. Study context: PBMCs, B-cell-depleted T cells, or T cells provided the cDNA or gDNA that made up the material.

V gave up 0 bases and J gave up 1 base, with 13 bases separating them. The length of the CDR3 is 16 residues. Germline V gives CDR1 LNHNV, CDR2 YYDKDF (reference sequence). Clones were sequenced by immunoSEQ multiplex PCR, and TCRdb holds only the in-frame ones, with some missing. The table includes about 230,000 clones, over 75% detected once. The source is a man over 45 with COVID-19, enrolled during active disease. The source material was peripheral blood. The gene calls are TRBV15 and TRBJ2-7; D is uncertain. The CDR3 loop is CATSRDDRGGSYEQYF. The CDR3 nucleotides read TGTGCCACCAGCAGAGATGACCGCGGCGGATCCTACGAGCAGTACTTC.